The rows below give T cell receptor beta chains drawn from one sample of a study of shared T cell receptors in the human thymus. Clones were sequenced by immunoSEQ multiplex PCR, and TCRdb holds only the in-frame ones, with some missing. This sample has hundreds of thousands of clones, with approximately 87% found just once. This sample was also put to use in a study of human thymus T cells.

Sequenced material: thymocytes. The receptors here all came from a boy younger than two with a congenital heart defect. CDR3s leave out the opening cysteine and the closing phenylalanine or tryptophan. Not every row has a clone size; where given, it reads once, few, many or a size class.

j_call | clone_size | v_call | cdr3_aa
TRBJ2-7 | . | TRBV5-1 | ASSLNRAHEQY
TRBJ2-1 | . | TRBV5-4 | ASSLGSGRARRNEQF
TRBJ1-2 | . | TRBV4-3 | ASSHEGSWGSNYGYT
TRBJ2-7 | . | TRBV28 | ASSLMREASYEQY
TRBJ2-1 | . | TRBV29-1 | SAVGTSSYNEQF
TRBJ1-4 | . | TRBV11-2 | ASSRGQGGNEKLF
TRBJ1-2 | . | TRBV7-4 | ASSSAAPGGRDYGYT
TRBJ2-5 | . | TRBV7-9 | ASSRRLAGFQETQY
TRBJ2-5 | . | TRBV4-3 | ASSQDLSDRAWRETQY
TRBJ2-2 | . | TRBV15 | ATSLSPGLAGEGTGELF
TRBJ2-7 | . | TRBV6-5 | ASSYTGPGGYEQY
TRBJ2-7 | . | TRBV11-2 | ASSLASRNYEQY
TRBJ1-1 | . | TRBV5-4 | ASSPREEVNTEAF
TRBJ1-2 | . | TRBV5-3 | APERGGPNYGYT
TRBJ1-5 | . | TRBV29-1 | SVGTGRHSNQPQH
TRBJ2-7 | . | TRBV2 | ASGPGGGPYEQY
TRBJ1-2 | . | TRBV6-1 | ASSVYAELNRGPYYGYT
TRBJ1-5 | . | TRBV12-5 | ASGLTTNQPQH
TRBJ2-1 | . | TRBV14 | ASSPEEAGGPYNEQF
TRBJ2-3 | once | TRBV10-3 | AIKVQASGKDTQY
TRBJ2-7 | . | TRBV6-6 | ASSYSKLAGGEQY